Listed below are T cell receptor beta chains from one sample, sequenced in a study of siplizumab effects on memory and regulatory T cells. Here immunoSEQ multiplex PCR was the method, and the copy in TCRdb shows in-frame clones only, minus some. The profile shows 94,000 or so clones, under 95% of them singletons. Sequencing used CD8+ T cells sorted from blood. The origin of the receptors is a human donor in good health. The CDR3 runs from the conserved cysteine through the conserved F or W. Each record gives: J gene, D gene, CDR3 length, clone size, V gene, CDR3 protein, CDR3 DNA. A D gene is named only where the DNA matches it firmly. Only some rows state a clone size, as once, few, many or a class for expanded clones.

TRBJ2-3,NA,17,NA,TRBV9,CASSVQSGSWSTDTQYF,TGTGCCAGCAGCGTCCAGTCAGGGAGTTGGAGCACAGATACGCAGTATTTT
TRBJ2-7,TRBD1,14,NA,TRBV15,CATTPGQGSYEQYF,TGTGCCACTACGCCGGGACAGGGGTCCTACGAGCAGTACTTC
TRBJ2-7,NA,11,NA,TRBV20-1,CSASAGYEQYF,TGCAGTGCTTCTGCTGGCTACGAGCAGTACTTC
TRBJ2-1,NA,13,NA,TRBV2,CASSDPGADEQFF,TGTGCCAGCAGTGACCCCGGTGCCGATGAGCAGTTCTTC
TRBJ1-4,NA,18,NA,TRBV14,CASSPTTRQWGLNEKLFF,TGTGCCAGCAGCCCAACAACCCGCCAGTGGGGACTTAATGAAAAACTGTTTTTT
TRBJ2-5,TRBD2,14,NA,TRBV13,CASSRRGLRETQYF,TGTGCCAGCAGCCGCCGGGGACTACGAGAGACCCAGTACTTC
TRBJ1-2,NA,15,NA,TRBV27,CASSLLGGTKYGYTF,TGTGCCAGCAGTTTATTGGGGGGGACGAAGTATGGCTACACCTTC
TRBJ1-1,NA,14,NA,TRBV15,CATSSVRTGTEAFF,TGTGCCACCAGCAGCGTACGAACCGGGACTGAAGCTTTCTTT
TRBJ2-7,TRBD2,16,NA,TRBV11-2,CASSAPTSGHSYEQYF,TGTGCCAGCAGCGCCCCGACTAGCGGGCACTCCTACGAGCAGTACTTC
TRBJ1-6,NA,13,NA,TRBV19,CASSGALYSPLHF,TGTGCCAGTAGTGGGGCTCTATATTCACCCCTCCACTTT
TRBJ2-7,TRBD2,14,NA,TRBV9,CASSVGTSGAEQYF,TGTGCCAGCAGCGTAGGGACTAGCGGGGCGGAGCAGTACTTC
TRBJ2-7,NA,15,NA,TRBV27,CASSLGSYYGDEQYF,TGTGCCAGCAGTTTAGGCAGCTACTATGGGGACGAGCAGTACTTC
TRBJ2-7,TRBD2,16,NA,TRBV11-2,CASSLDLSGLFYEQYF,TGTGCCAGCAGCTTAGATCTCTCGGGACTATTTTACGAGCAGTACTTC
TRBJ2-2,NA,13,NA,TRBV7-3,CASSLTGAGELFF,TGTGCCAGCAGCTTAACAGGGGCCGGGGAGCTGTTTTTT
TRBJ2-7,TRBD2,15,once,TRBV5-1,CASSLGGGLSYEQYF,TGCGCCAGCAGCTTGGGCGGGGGACTCTCCTACGAGCAGTACTTC
TRBJ2-3,TRBD1,15,NA,TRBV19,CASSMWDRGGNTQYF,TGTGCCAGTAGTATGTGGGACAGGGGAGGTAATACGCAGTATTTT
TRBJ2-3,TRBD2,15,NA,TRBV30,CAWSVLAVSTDTQYF,TGTGCCTGGAGTGTACTAGCGGTTAGCACAGATACGCAGTATTTT
TRBJ2-5,NA,15,NA,TRBV4-1,CASSQDLSGGETQYF,TGCGCCAGCAGCCAAGATCTTTCAGGAGGGGAGACCCAGTACTTC
TRBJ2-1,NA,12,NA,TRBV29-1,CSARSDSNEQFF,TGCAGCGCCCGATCCGACTCTAATGAGCAGTTCTTC
TRBJ2-7,TRBD1,15,NA,TRBV5-1,CASSIGTGGSYEQYF,TGCGCCAGCAGCATAGGGACAGGGGGTTCCTACGAGCAGTACTTC
TRBJ2-3,NA,15,NA,TRBV18,CASSPPGTSTDTQYF,TGTGCCAGCTCACCACCCGGGACTAGCACAGATACGCAGTATTTT
TRBJ2-2,TRBD2,18,NA,TRBV4-2,CASSQYPGTSGSPGELFF,TGTGCCAGCAGCCAATACCCGGGGACTAGCGGGAGCCCCGGGGAGCTGTTTTTT
TRBJ1-6,NA,15,NA,TRBV27,CASSLSGTNSSPLHF,TGTGCCAGCAGTTTATCCGGGACAAATAGTTCACCCCTCCACTTT
TRBJ2-7,TRBD2,17,NA,TRBV27,CASSLLQASGTPYEQYF,TGTGCCAGCAGCCTCCTCCAAGCTAGCGGGACCCCATACGAGCAGTACTTC
TRBJ2-1,TRBD1,15,NA,TRBV29-1,CSVTLPGQAYNEQFF,TGCAGCGTTACACTACCGGGACAGGCTTACAATGAGCAGTTCTTC
TRBJ2-6,NA,16,NA,TRBV4-1,CASSHSRQSGANVLTF,TGCGCCAGCAGCCACTCCCGGCAGTCTGGGGCCAACGTCCTGACTTTC
TRBJ2-7,NA,14,NA,TRBV5-4,CASSPTETPYEQYF,TGTGCCAGCAGCCCCACAGAGACGCCCTACGAGCAGTACTTC
TRBJ2-3,NA,16,NA,TRBV7-6,CASSLGHNLGADTQYF,TGTGCCAGCAGCTTAGGTCACAACCTTGGGGCAGATACGCAGTATTTT
TRBJ2-2,TRBD2,16,NA,TRBV15,CATSRDLAGDTGELFF,TGTGCCACCAGCAGAGATTTAGCGGGGGACACCGGGGAGCTGTTTTTT
TRBJ2-1,TRBD2,17,NA,TRBV7-9,CASSLTVGGTKLAEQFF,TGTGCCAGCAGCTTGACCGTCGGGGGGACTAAACTCGCTGAGCAGTTCTTC
TRBJ1-1,NA,16,once,TRBV9,CASSASGALPNTEAFF,TGTGCCAGCAGTGCCAGCGGGGCCCTCCCGAACACTGAAGCTTTCTTT
TRBJ2-3,NA,15,NA,TRBV5-6,CASSLVLAETDTQYF,TGTGCCAGCAGCTTGGTTCTAGCAGAGACAGATACGCAGTATTTT
TRBJ2-5,NA,15,NA,TRBV4-1,CASSQGGLVGETQYF,TGCGCCAGCAGCCAAGGCGGGCTAGTGGGAGAGACCCAGTACTTC
TRBJ2-3,NA,15,NA,TRBV11-2,CASSHGDFSTDTQYF,TGTGCCAGCAGCCACGGGGACTTTAGCACAGATACGCAGTATTTT
TRBJ2-7,NA,12,NA,TRBV13,CASSPPGDEQYF,TGTGCCAGCAGCCCACCCGGGGACGAGCAGTACTTC
TRBJ2-4,NA,14,once,TRBV5-4,CASSLRGFGNIQYF,TGTGCCAGCAGCTTGCGGGGATTTGGGAACATTCAGTACTTC
TRBJ2-5,NA,15,NA,TRBV7-8,CASSSPQELQETQYF,TGTGCCAGCAGCTCCCCTCAAGAGCTACAAGAGACCCAGTACTTC
TRBJ2-1,NA,14,NA,TRBV7-7,CASAPRTGNNEQFF,TGTGCTAGCGCCCCCCGTACAGGGAACAATGAGCAGTTCTTC
TRBJ2-4,TRBD1,15,NA,TRBV7-9,CASSPGGLAKNIQYF,TGTGCCAGCAGCCCAGGGGGTCTGGCCAAAAACATTCAGTACTTC
TRBJ1-1,NA,10,medium-sized,TRBV6-6,CASSSTEAFF,TGTGCCAGCAGCAGCACTGAAGCTTTCTTT
TRBJ2-5,NA,15,NA,TRBV6-6,CASSYLGSPMETQYF,TGTGCCAGCAGTTACTTAGGCAGCCCAATGGAGACCCAGTACTTC
TRBJ1-5,TRBD1,16,once,TRBV7-9,CASSSTQGALDQPQHF,TGTGCCAGCAGCTCCACACAGGGGGCGTTGGATCAGCCCCAGCATTTT
TRBJ2-5,TRBD2,19,NA,TRBV4-1,CASSRTYEGLARTQETQYF,TGCGCCAGCAGCCGAACCTACGAGGGACTAGCGCGTACCCAAGAGACCCAGTACTTC
TRBJ2-1,NA,16,NA,TRBV27,CASWGLRAPYSNEQFF,TGTGCCAGCTGGGGACTGAGAGCCCCCTATAGCAATGAGCAGTTCTTC
TRBJ1-2,TRBD1,15,NA,TRBV19,CASTTSGTGLVGYTF,TGTGCCAGTACAACCTCTGGGACAGGGCTGGTTGGCTACACCTTC
TRBJ2-5,NA,14,NA,TRBV6-5,CASSPVKGWETQYF,TGTGCCAGCAGCCCCGTCAAGGGCTGGGAGACCCAGTACTTC
TRBJ1-1,NA,16,NA,TRBV21-1,CASSKYRAPMNTEAFF,TGTGCCAGCAGCAAGTATAGGGCCCCAATGAACACTGAAGCTTTCTTT
TRBJ1-2,NA,13,NA,TRBV30,CAWSTDSRGGYTF,TGTGCCTGGAGTACCGACTCAAGAGGTGGCTACACCTTC
TRBJ2-7,NA,15,NA,TRBV7-9,CASSWGVASSYEQYF,TGTGCCAGCAGCTGGGGGGTAGCGAGCTCCTACGAGCAGTACTTC
TRBJ2-5,NA,15,NA,TRBV5-1,CASSLEDGGRETQYF,TGCGCCAGCAGCTTGGAGGATGGGGGGCGGGAGACCCAGTACTTC
TRBJ2-7,TRBD2,15,NA,TRBV4-2,CASSQDLAESYEQYF,TGTGCCAGCAGCCAGGATCTAGCGGAGTCCTACGAGCAGTACTTC
TRBJ1-2,TRBD1,14,NA,TRBV7-9,CASSPTGTAYGYTF,TGTGCCAGCAGCCCCACCGGGACAGCCTATGGCTACACCTTC
TRBJ1-2,TRBD1,15,NA,TRBV27,CASSWRTGSYYGYTF,TGTGCCAGCAGTTGGAGGACAGGGAGTTACTATGGCTACACCTTC